Given below is one T cell receptor beta chain in context. These data come from a study of monozygotic twins with inflammatory bowel disease. CDR3 length equals 14 residues. Germline assignment: CDR1 SGHTA and CDR2 FQGTGA. Using the 5' RACE reads, TCRdb records one entry per CDR3 protein without DNA. This sample's clone table lists about 160,000 distinct CDR3 sequences. Sequencing was carried out using blood. The clonotype originates from a human donor with ulcerative colitis or Crohn's disease, or a healthy co-twin of an affected twin (not recorded which). This rearrangement joins TRBV7-3 to TRBJ2-1; without DNA, the TCRdb call of TRBD1 cannot be checked. CDR3 region: CASKAQVDYNEQFF.